This T cell receptor (beta chain) was sequenced in a study of shared clonotypes between healthy human individuals. Study information: The donor group consisted of a couple of women and a few men, aged 18 to 49.

Broader study findings: Donor clonotype sharing was expected to depend on sequencing depth. The study sampled only blood, and tissue repertoires likely differ.

The CDR3 is made up of 14 amino acids. V dropped 6 bases and J dropped 2; count of bases not matched to a gene: 6. In germline, CDR1 is MNHNS, CDR2 SASEGT. As to this clone: Its target is unknown.

For each subset, genomic DNA was distributed in equal portions over several immunoSEQ plates. Method: immunoSEQ multiplex PCR; TCRdb's copy keeps in-frame clones and lacks some. The sample has some 1.4 million clones, roughly 95% seen once; the top ten hold 1% to 1.5%. The V and J genes are TRBV6-1 and TRBJ2-7; TRBD1 matches 8 bases. The clonotype was recovered from a man aged 25 to 45 in good health. The specimen sequenced was naive CD4+ T cells sorted from blood. Specified subset: CD45RA+ positively selected. The CDR3 spells CASSRGLPAYEQYF. The CDR3 DNA reads as TGTGCCAGCAGCAGGGGGCTTCCGGCCTACGAGCAGTACTTC.